This is a list of T cell receptor beta chains from one sample in a study of T cell repertoires in cytomegalovirus infection. TCRdb called the reads again in MiXCR, with one record for every CDR3 protein. The sample has some 400,000 distinct CDR3 sequences, approximately 30% seen once. The source material was PBMCs. All receptors derive from a human donor in good health (CMV status not recorded). Some clones in this sample may be carry-over from other donors' samples. The CDR3 runs from the conserved cysteine through the conserved F or W. Fields, in order: D gene, V gene, J gene, clone size, CDR3 DNA, CDR3 protein. A D gene is named only where the DNA matches it firmly. Clone sizes are given selectively: once, few, many, or a class where the clone is expanded.

-	TRBV19	TRBJ1-2	-	TGTGCCAGTAGTACAGCCGGGGGGCCCTCGGGTTATGGCTACACCTTC	CASSTAGGPSGYGYTF
-	TRBV2	TRBJ2-7	-	TGTGCCAGCAGTGAAGAGGGCGGGGACGAGCAGTACTTC	CASSEEGGDEQYF
-	TRBV11-2	TRBJ1-3	-	TGTGCCAGCAGCTTACGACAGGATCCCAACCTCTCTGGAAACACCATATATTTT	CASSLRQDPNLSGNTIYF
-	TRBV19	TRBJ1-4	-	TGTGCCAGTATTACCATCGGGCGAGGGCGAGCCAATGAAAAACTGTTTTTT	CASITIGRGRANEKLFF
TRBD2	TRBV6-2/TRBV6-3	TRBJ2-1	few	TGTGCCAGCAGCTCGTGGGGGAATGGCGTGCGGGGGGGGATACACAATGAGCAGTTCTTC	CASSSWGNGVRGGIHNEQFF
-	TRBV19	TRBJ1-6	few	TGTGCCAGTAGTATGATTCCGGGGGCGGATTCACCCCTCCACTTT	CASSMIPGADSPLHF
-	TRBV30	TRBJ1-6	-	TGTGCCTGGAGTTCGAGAACAGAGGCCTATAATTCACCCCTCCACTTT	CAWSSRTEAYNSPLHF
TRBD1	TRBV4-1	TRBJ2-7	-	TGCGCCAGCAGCGTAAGGACAGGTTCGAGCGAGCAGTACTTC	CASSVRTGSSEQYF
-	TRBV4-1	TRBJ1-5	few	TGCGCCAGCAGCCAAGGGCTCGGGGGGAGGCAGCCCCAGCATTTT	CASSQGLGGRQPQHF
TRBD2	TRBV4-1	TRBJ2-1	-	TGCGCCAGCAGCCAAGGTGTTTCGTTTCTAGCGGGAGACGGGTTCTTC	CASSQGVSFLAGDGFF
-	TRBV20-1	TRBJ2-1	few	TGCAGTGCTAGAGGGACTAGGGGGAAGGTTAATGAGCAGTTCTTC	CSARGTRGKVNEQFF
TRBD1	TRBV2	TRBJ2-3	-	TGTGCCAGCAGCCCGGACAGGGGGCGAGTAGGCACAGATACGCAGTATTTT	CASSPDRGRVGTDTQYF
-	TRBV12-3/TRBV12-4	TRBJ2-6	-	TGTGCCAGCGCCGGGGTCGGGGCCAACGTCCTGACTTTC	CASAGVGANVLTF
TRBD1	TRBV7-9	TRBJ2-5	few	TGTGCCAGCAGACCGGACAGGGGACGGTACCAAGAGACCCAGTACTTC	CASRPDRGRYQETQYF
-	TRBV6-2/TRBV6-3	TRBJ1-6	-	TGTGCCAGCAGTTACCCGAGCGGCAGGGGCCAAAGCTCCTATAATTCACCCCTCCACTTT	CASSYPSGRGQSSYNSPLHF
-	TRBV7-6	TRBJ1-4	many	TGTGCCAGCAGCTTAGGGGCAGGCGACTTTAATGAAAAACTGTTTTTT	CASSLGAGDFNEKLFF
-	TRBV7-2	TRBJ2-2	many	TGTGCCAGCAACGGCCGGGACGGAGTGAACACCGGGGAGCTGTTTTTT	CASNGRDGVNTGELFF
-	TRBV9	TRBJ2-7	-	TGTGCCAGCAGTCCCGGAGGAACCCTTTCCTACGAGCAGTACTTC	CASSPGGTLSYEQYF
-	TRBV11-2	TRBJ2-1	-	TGTGCCAGCAGCTTAGCCCAGGTCCCTGCTATCTACAATGCGCAGTTCTTC	CASSLAQVPAIYNAQFF
TRBD1	TRBV12-3/TRBV12-4	TRBJ1-5	-	TGTGCCAGCAGTGCGCGACAGGGGCAGCATTTT	CASSARQGQHF
-	TRBV19	TRBJ1-5	-	TGTGCCAGTAGTACCCCCCGGGACGGCCTTCGGGCAAATCAGCCCCAGCATTTT	CASSTPRDGLRANQPQHF
-	TRBV27	TRBJ1-2	once	TGTGCCAGCAGTGGGACAAGGACCTATGGCTACACCTTC	CASSGTRTYGYTF
-	TRBV27	TRBJ1-1	-	TGTGCCAGCAGTTTACAGGCAACCTCTACTGAAGCTTTCTTT	CASSLQATSTEAFF
TRBD2	TRBV7-3	TRBJ2-6	few	TGTGCCAGCAGCAGTCGGGGGGGGACTGGGGCCAACGTCCTGACTTTC	CASSSRGGTGANVLTF
-	TRBV27	TRBJ2-3	-	TGTGCCAGCACCCTAGCCCTACAGGGGAGGAGAGCGCAGTATTTT	CASTLALQGRRAQYF
-	TRBV11-2	TRBJ2-2	-	TGTGCCAGCAGCTTACTCCCCGGGGCGACGAACACCGGGGAGCTGTTTTTT	CASSLLPGATNTGELFF
-	TRBV27	TRBJ2-7	-	TGTGCCAGCAGTTTCGCGGGGTCCCCTTTCTTCTACGAGCAGTACTTC	CASSFAGSPFFYEQYF
TRBD1	TRBV18	TRBJ2-1	-	TGTGCCAGCTCACTCTGGACAGGGGATGGATACAATGAGCAGTTCTTC	CASSLWTGDGYNEQFF
TRBD2	TRBV20-1	TRBJ2-3	few	TGCAGTGCTAGGGGTCTAGCGGGGCCCTCGAGCACAGATACGCAGTATTTT	CSARGLAGPSSTDTQYF
-	TRBV20-1	TRBJ2-7	few	TGCAGTGCTAGAGGAACGGGGGTTCTTCTGGAGCAGTACTTC	CSARGTGVLLEQYF
-	TRBV6-2/TRBV6-3	TRBJ2-4	-	TGTGCCAGTCGGGGTGCCGAGAACCTTCATTACTTC	CASRGAENLHYF
-	TRBV28	TRBJ2-2	-	TGTGCCAGCAGTTTATACGGGTCGGGCACCGGGGAGCTGTTTTTT	CASSLYGSGTGELFF
TRBD1	TRBV6-5	TRBJ2-1	many	TGTGCCAGCAGCCCGGGACAGGGCAGTAGGAATGAGCAGTTCTTC	CASSPGQGSRNEQFF
-	TRBV11-1	TRBJ1-5	few	TGTGCCAGCAGCTTAGTACTCGATCAGCCCCAGCATTTT	CASSLVLDQPQHF
-	TRBV27	TRBJ2-7	few	TGTGCCAGCAGTTCCCTGGGGCAGGTCTATTATGGCGAGCAGTACTTC	CASSSLGQVYYGEQYF
-	TRBV24-1	TRBJ2-5	once	TGTGCCACCAGTAACTCCGGGATGGCAAAAGAGACCCAGTACTTC	CATSNSGMAKETQYF
TRBD1	TRBV12-3/TRBV12-4	TRBJ2-7	-	TGTGCCAGCAGTTCCTCCGCGAACAGGGGTTTGACCTACGAGCAGTACTTC	CASSSSANRGLTYEQYF
-	TRBV4-3	TRBJ1-4	many	TGCGCCAGCAGCCAAGTAATCTATCGAGCAACTAATGAAAAACTGTTTTTT	CASSQVIYRATNEKLFF
TRBD1	TRBV20-1	TRBJ1-2	few	TGCAGCGCCTTCGGGACAGCGACTAACTATGGCTACACCTTC	CSAFGTATNYGYTF
TRBD2	TRBV6-5	TRBJ2-1	-	TGTGCCAGCACTAAACTACGACTAGCGGGGGATAATGAGCAGTTCTTC	CASTKLRLAGDNEQFF
TRBD1	TRBV12-3/TRBV12-4	TRBJ1-6	once	TGTGCCAGCAGTTCTCAGGGGGCGGCAGGTTCACCCCACCACTTT	CASSSQGAAGSPHHF
-	TRBV7-8	TRBJ2-5	many	TGTGCCAGCAGCGGCGCGGAGACCCAGTACTTC	CASSGAETQYF
TRBD1	TRBV7-6	TRBJ2-4	few	TGTGCCAGCAGCATGGGACAGGGATTAGCCAAAAACATTCAGTACTTC	CASSMGQGLAKNIQYF
-	TRBV5-1	TRBJ2-3	-	TGCGCCAGCAGCTTGGCCCGGGTCACAGATACGCAGTATTTT	CASSLARVTDTQYF
-	TRBV25-1	TRBJ2-3	-	TGTGCCAGCAGTGAATCGGACAGCACAGATACGCAGTATTTT	CASSESDSTDTQYF
-	TRBV18	TRBJ2-2	few	TGTGCCAGCTCACCAAGGGACATGAACACCGGGGAGCTGTTTTTT	CASSPRDMNTGELFF
TRBD2	TRBV28	TRBJ2-2	few	TGTGCCAGCAGTTTCTGGCGGGGGGCCACCGGGGAGCTGTTTTTT	CASSFWRGATGELFF
-	TRBV6-5	TRBJ2-3	-	TGTGCCAGTGCTAGGGATTTCACAGATACGCAGTATTTT	CASARDFTDTQYF
TRBD2	TRBV7-3	TRBJ2-4	-	TGTGCCAGCAGCAAAAGCGGGGGGGCGGCCAAAAACATTCAGTACTTC	CASSKSGGAAKNIQYF
TRBD1	TRBV6-5	TRBJ1-6	few	TGTGCCAGCAGTTACTCGGGAGGGGGCAGGTCACCCCTCCACTTT	CASSYSGGGRSPLHF
-	TRBV29-1	TRBJ1-5	-	TGCAGCGTTGGGCCGCCCCAGCATTTT	CSVGPPQHF
-	TRBV7-6	TRBJ2-5	many	TGTGCCAGCAGCTTAAACGGGGCAAACCAAGAGACCCAGTACTTC	CASSLNGANQETQYF
TRBD2	TRBV4-1	TRBJ2-7	few	TGCGCCAGCAGCCTAGCATCGGGGGGGAGCTCCTACGAGCAGTACTTC	CASSLASGGSSYEQYF
-	TRBV19	TRBJ1-4	few	TGTGCCAGTAGTGAGACAGGAGAACAAAAACTGTTTTTT	CASSETGEQKLFF
-	TRBV7-9	TRBJ2-3	-	TGTGCCAGCAGCGGATTCACACATACGCAGTATTTT	CASSGFTHTQYF
-	TRBV5-1	TRBJ1-1	-	TGCGCCAGCAGCTTGGCCGGGAGTATGAACACTGACGCTTTCTTT	CASSLAGSMNTDAFF